The 22 T cell receptor beta chains reported below all come from one sample, sequenced in a study of T cell responses to AZD1222 COVID-19 vaccine. Measured with immunoSEQ multiplex PCR; TCRdb has only the in-frame clones, and not every one. The sample has some 150,000 clones, about 81% seen once. The sequences come from peripheral blood, collected on day 0 of MenACWY control vaccination. Source of these receptors: an adult in good health.

The genes are TRBV15 and TRBJ2-5; D gene uncertain. There are 13 residues in the CDR3. Trimming shortened V by 1 base and J by 0 bases, and 3 bases separated the two germline ends. Per the germline V gene, CDR1 is LNHNV and CDR2 is YYDKDF (reference sequence). The DNA of the CDR3 is TGTGCCACCAGCAGAGCGTACCAAGAGACCCAGTACTTC. Translating gives CATSRAYQETQYF.

The chain combines TRBV24-1 with TRBJ2-5; tentatively, D is TRBD1 (6 bases). This CDR3 comprises 15 residues. The ends were cut back, 1 base at V and 1 base at J, with 9 bases in the middle. Germline V CDR1 and CDR2: KGHDR, SFDVKD. CDR3 DNA sequence: TGTGCCACCAGTGATTTACAGGGTACCCAAGAGACCCAGTACTTC. Protein: CATSDLQGTQETQYF.

The chain links TRBV5-1 to TRBJ1-2, with 8 bases identical to TRBD1. The length of the CDR3 is 12 residues. CDR1 SGHRS and CDR2 YFSETQ come from the germline V gene. Trimming took 5 bases from V and 5 from J; bases not matched to a gene: 2. DNA for the CDR3: TGCGCCAGCAGGACAGGGGCGTATGGCTACACCTTC. This codes for CASRTGAYGYTF.

The chain couples TRBV2 to TRBJ1-6; no reliable D call. This CDR3 is 15 amino acids long. Deletions cut 1 base from V and 5 bases from J, with 9 bases between. Germline values: CDR1 SNHLY, CDR2 FYNNEI. As DNA, the CDR3 is TGTGCCAGCAGTGAAGAGTCCACAGATAATTCACCCCTCCACTTT. This translates into CASSEESTDNSPLHF.

This sequence joins TRBV9 and TRBJ2-5, with D possibly matching TRBD2 (5 bases). V was pared by 1 base and J by 2 bases, with 9 bases between. Germline V CDR1 and CDR2: SGDLS, YYNGEE. The CDR3 totals 14 residues. The CDR3 DNA sequence: TGTGCCAGCAGCGTAAGGGAGCGGCAAGAGACCCAGTACTTC. Protein product: CASSVRERQETQYF.

This clone is a singleton in its sample. V usage is TRBV6-1 and J usage is TRBJ1-2; no reliable D call. Germline values: CDR1 MNHNS, CDR2 SASEGT. The CDR3 spans 15 residues. V lost 2 bases and J lost 1, with 11 bases in between. The CDR3 region has the DNA TGTGCCAGCAGTGAATCTATCCGGATTAACTATGGCTACACCTTC. Residues: CASSESIRINYGYTF.

The J gene is TRBJ1-2, the V gene TRBV5-1; maybe TRBD1 (6 bases). V was cut by 0 bases and J by 8 bases, with 14 bases left in between. CDR1 is SGHRS and CDR2 is YFSETQ in the germline V gene. The CDR3 runs 14 residues. CDR3 sequence: CASSLGQQGNGYTF. The CDR3 nucleotides read TGCGCCAGCAGCTTGGGGCAACAGGGAAACGGCTACACCTTC.

V gene TRBV5-6 combines with J gene TRBJ1-5; D unclear. Per the germline V gene, CDR1 is SGHDT and CDR2 is YYEEEE. The CDR3 covers 12 residues. V lost 1 base, J lost 3 bases, and 2 bases lay in between. The CDR3 region is CASSLNNQPQHF. DNA of the CDR3: TGTGCCAGCAGCTTGAACAATCAGCCCCAGCATTTT.

The chain is built from TRBV18 and TRBJ1-3; D is undetermined. Germline V lookup: CDR1 KGHSH, CDR2 LQKENI. The V and J ends lost 4 bases and 1 base respectively, with 17 bases between them. This CDR3 has 17 amino acids. DNA for the CDR3: TGTGCCAGCTCACTTCAGTCCGGAACCCTTTCTGGAAACACCATATATTTT. It specifies CASSLQSGTLSGNTIYF.

The chain has TRBV28 and TRBJ1-2, with D perhaps TRBD1 (5 bases). Per the germline V gene, CDR1 is MDHEN and CDR2 is SYDVKM. Trimming stripped 5 bases from V and 4 bases from J, with 11 bases between. This CDR3 has 13 amino acids. The CDR3 loop reads CASSTGLLYGYTF. In DNA, the CDR3 is TGTGCCAGCAGTACGGGGCTCCTCTATGGCTACACCTTC.

The genes are TRBV6-5 and TRBJ1-2, with 7 bases identical to TRBD1. The CDR3 covers 14 residues. Germline lookup yields CDR1 MNHEY and CDR2 SVGAGI. V lost 6 bases to trimming and J lost 3 bases; unmatched junction nucleotides: 7. CDR3 DNA: TGTGCCAGCAGCCTGACAGGGCCAGACTATGGCTACACCTTC. It yields the protein CASSLTGPDYGYTF.

The chain couples TRBV27 to TRBJ2-7, with 9 bases matching TRBD1. Germline values: CDR1 MNHEY, CDR2 SMNVEV (reference sequence). This CDR3 region has 16 residues. V was pared by 4 bases and J by 7 bases, with 14 bases of the junction left unmatched. Here the CDR3 DNA reads TGTGCCAGCAGTTCCCCGGGGACAGGGACTGCGCGAGAGCAGTACTTC. It translates to CASSSPGTGTAREQYF.

The rearrangement links TRBV4-1 to TRBJ1-3; D gene uncertain. Germline CDR1 and CDR2: MGHRA and YSYEKL. CDR3 length: 13 amino acids. Between the trimmed V and J ends, which lost 1 base and 4 bases, there was a span of 5 bases. For the CDR3, the DNA is TGCGCCAGCAGCCAAGGGATGGGAAACACCATATATTTT. This translates into CASSQGMGNTIYF.

V gene TRBV6-6 combines with J gene TRBJ1-5; D is unresolved. Germline V gene sequence: CDR1 MNHNY, CDR2 SVGAGI (reference sequence). The CDR3 loop spans 13 amino acids. Trimming removed 0 bases at V and 4 bases at J, with 4 bases between. The CDR3 region is CASSYSANQPQHF. CDR3 sequence (DNA): TGTGCCAGCAGTTACTCGGCGAATCAGCCCCAGCATTTT.

V gene TRBV11-2 combines with J gene TRBJ1-1, with 7 positions matching TRBD1. V lost 3 bases and J lost 1; bases outside the gene matches: 5. From germline, CDR1 is SGHAT and CDR2 FQNNGV. The CDR3 contains 15 residues. CDR3 sequence (DNA): TGTGCCAGCAGCTTGAGGGGGCCGACGAACACTGAAGCTTTCTTT. Amino acid sequence: CASSLRGPTNTEAFF.

The chain couples TRBV19 to TRBJ1-2; TRBD1 is a possible D gene (5 bases). V gave up 3 bases and J gave up 4 bases, with 12 bases separating them. This CDR3 comprises 14 residues. Germline CDR1 reads LNHDA; CDR2 reads SQIVND (reference sequence). The chain's CDR3 is CASSIQGRTYGYTF. CDR3 sequence (DNA): TGTGCCAGTAGTATTCAGGGCAGAACCTATGGCTACACCTTC.

This sequence joins TRBV2 and TRBJ1-2; TRBD1 aligns across 8 bases. Losses at the gene ends were 8 bases for V and 3 bases for J; bases not matched to a gene: 5. The CDR3 spans 13 residues. CDR1 SNHLY and CDR2 FYNNEI come from the germline V gene. This CDR3 is CASGTQGDYGYTF. The CDR3 DNA reads TGTGCCAGCGGAACACAGGGGGACTATGGCTACACCTTC.

This sequence joins TRBV2 and TRBJ2-7; D call uncertain. V lost 1 base and J 7 bases, leaving 14 bases between the germline ends. CDR1 is SNHLY, CDR2 FYNNEI, per germline. This CDR3 is 14 amino acids long. The CDR3 DNA is TGTGCCAGCAGTGAAGGCCGCTCGGTAGTAGAGCAGTACGTC. Its translation is CASSEGRSVVEQYV.

The chain combines TRBV7-9 with TRBJ2-3; D ambiguous. V lost 1 base to trimming and J lost 6 bases, with 5 bases between them. The germline V gene encodes CDR1 SEHNR and CDR2 FQNEAQ (reference sequence). The CDR3 covers 12 residues. The CDR3 nucleotides are TGTGCCAGCAGCTTAGTTAGCGATACGCAGTATTTT. Its protein is CASSLVSDTQYF.

This clone is a singleton in its sample. The genes are TRBV14 and TRBJ1-6; D is perhaps TRBD1 (5 bases). V dropped 4 bases and J dropped 7 bases, with 14 bases sitting between them. CDR1 is SGHDN, CDR2 FVKESK, per germline. The CDR3 contains 15 residues. CDR3 in amino acids: CASSRLGGGNSPLHF. In DNA form, the CDR3 reads TGTGCCAGCAGCCGCCTTGGGGGGGGGAATTCACCCCTCCACTTT.

There are a few counts of this clone. This rearrangement joins TRBV5-6 to TRBJ2-5; D remains unclear. The CDR3 has 16 residues. Looked up from germline, CDR1 is SGHDT and CDR2 is YYEEEE. V gave up 5 bases and J gave up 4 bases, with 21 bases separating them. The DNA for the CDR3 is TGTGCCAGCAGGGGGAAGGGCGCTGGCACCAGAGAGACCCAGTACTTC. Translation: CASRGKGAGTRETQYF.

CDR3 protein: CASSLGQGVNSPLHF. As DNA, the CDR3 is TGTGCCAGCAGTTTAGGACAGGGGGTTAATTCACCCCTCCACTTT. V gene TRBV27 combines with J gene TRBJ1-6; 10 bases line up with TRBD1. The ends lost 2 bases at V and 6 bases at J; junction bases unmatched: 1. CDR3 size: 15 residues. The germline V gene has CDR1 MNHEY and CDR2 SMNVEV (reference sequence).